A selection of T cell receptor beta chains follows, all from one sample in a study of breast tumors, draining lymph nodes, adjacent tissues. TCRdb reprocessed the multiplex PCR reads via MiXCR and lists one record per CDR3 protein. Of about 100,000 distinct CDR3 sequences listed, about 20% are singletons. The sample consisted of axillary lymph node tissue. The receptor source for this set is a female donor with breast cancer. Some clones in this sample may be carry-over from other donors' samples. Both conserved end residues are part of each CDR3. Fields, in order: J gene, clone size, V gene, D gene, CDR3 DNA, CDR3 protein. D genes are given only for firm matches. Only some rows state a clone size, as once, few, many or a class for expanded clones.

J gene: TRBJ2-3
clone size: many
V gene: TRBV7-2
D gene: NA
CDR3 DNA: TGTGCCAGCAGCACCCAGGTTTCTCGCACAGATACGCAGTATTTT
CDR3 protein: CASSTQVSRTDTQYF

J gene: TRBJ1-6
clone size: many
V gene: TRBV4-1
D gene: NA
CDR3 DNA: TGCGCCAGCAGCCAAACCCGGGCGGGGGTTGTTATTAGTAATTCACCCCTCCACTTT
CDR3 protein: CASSQTRAGVVISNSPLHF

J gene: TRBJ2-6
clone size: NA
V gene: TRBV19
D gene: NA
CDR3 DNA: TGTGCCAGTAGTACCCGGGACGGAGCCTTCTCTGGGGCCAACGCCCTGACTTTC
CDR3 protein: CASSTRDGAFSGANALTF

J gene: TRBJ2-7
clone size: NA
V gene: TRBV28
D gene: TRBD2
CDR3 DNA: TGTGCCGGTGGTAAGCGGGAGGGAGAGCAGTACTTC
CDR3 protein: CAGGKREGEQYF

J gene: TRBJ2-7
clone size: many
V gene: TRBV7-2
D gene: TRBD1
CDR3 DNA: TGTGCCAGCAGCCTACGGACAGGAGACTACGAGCAGTACTTC
CDR3 protein: CASSLRTGDYEQYF

J gene: TRBJ2-7
clone size: many
V gene: TRBV12-3/TRBV12-4
D gene: NA
CDR3 DNA: TGTGCCAGCAGGGGGCGGTACGAGCAGTACTTC
CDR3 protein: CASRGRYEQYF

J gene: TRBJ2-7
clone size: many
V gene: TRBV20-1
D gene: TRBD1
CDR3 DNA: TGCAGTGCTAGAGGGCGGACAGGGAGCTCCTACGAGCAGTACTTC
CDR3 protein: CSARGRTGSSYEQYF

J gene: TRBJ2-4
clone size: few
V gene: TRBV7-9
D gene: NA
CDR3 DNA: TGTGCCAGCAGCCTATCACAGGGTGGGGAGGGAAACATTCAGTACTTC
CDR3 protein: CASSLSQGGEGNIQYF

J gene: TRBJ2-1
clone size: many
V gene: TRBV15
D gene: NA
CDR3 DNA: TGTGCCACCAGCAGAGATCTACAGGGACACAATGAGCAGTTCTTC
CDR3 protein: CATSRDLQGHNEQFF

J gene: TRBJ1-3
clone size: many
V gene: TRBV7-4
D gene: TRBD1
CDR3 DNA: TGTGCCAGCAGCACCGGACAGGGGGCGGGAAACACCATATATTTT
CDR3 protein: CASSTGQGAGNTIYF

J gene: TRBJ2-7
clone size: many
V gene: TRBV5-1
D gene: TRBD2
CDR3 DNA: TGCGCCAGCAGCTTGGCACTAGCGGGAGGGCCCTCCTACGAGCAGTACTTC
CDR3 protein: CASSLALAGGPSYEQYF

J gene: TRBJ2-7
clone size: many
V gene: TRBV19
D gene: TRBD1
CDR3 DNA: TGTGCCAGTAGCGTATTGGGTGGGACAGTCTACGAGCAGTACTTC
CDR3 protein: CASSVLGGTVYEQYF

J gene: TRBJ2-3
clone size: many
V gene: TRBV19
D gene: TRBD2
CDR3 DNA: TGTGCCAGTAGTGGCAGGGAGGGAGTTCAGGATACGCAGTATTTT
CDR3 protein: CASSGREGVQDTQYF

J gene: TRBJ1-2
clone size: many
V gene: TRBV3-1
D gene: NA
CDR3 DNA: TGTGCCAGCAGCCAGGCCACCTATGGCTACACCTTC
CDR3 protein: CASSQATYGYTF

J gene: TRBJ2-7
clone size: many
V gene: TRBV4-1
D gene: NA
CDR3 DNA: TGCGCCAGCAGCCTGGGAATAGCAGACGAGCAGTACTTC
CDR3 protein: CASSLGIADEQYF

J gene: TRBJ2-1
clone size: many
V gene: TRBV20-1
D gene: NA
CDR3 DNA: TGCAGTGGGGCTAGGGGCTACAATGAGCAGTTCTTC
CDR3 protein: CSGARGYNEQFF

J gene: TRBJ1-5
clone size: many
V gene: TRBV11-2
D gene: NA
CDR3 DNA: TGTGCCAGCAGCTCCTTGTCGCTCGGCAATCAGCCCCAGCATTTT
CDR3 protein: CASSSLSLGNQPQHF

J gene: TRBJ1-4
clone size: many
V gene: TRBV2
D gene: TRBD1
CDR3 DNA: TGTGCCAGCAGCCTCGACAGGGGAGCTAATGAAAAACTGTTTTTT
CDR3 protein: CASSLDRGANEKLFF

J gene: TRBJ2-6
clone size: few
V gene: TRBV5-1
D gene: NA
CDR3 DNA: TGCGCCAGCAGCTTGGGGGACTCTGGGGCCAACGTCCTGACTTTC
CDR3 protein: CASSLGDSGANVLTF

J gene: TRBJ1-5
clone size: many
V gene: TRBV10-3
D gene: NA
CDR3 DNA: TGTGCCATCAGTGGGACAGAGAATAGCAATCAGCCCCAGCATTTT
CDR3 protein: CAISGTENSNQPQHF

J gene: TRBJ2-5
clone size: many
V gene: TRBV6-2/TRBV6-3
D gene: TRBD2
CDR3 DNA: TGTGCCAGCAGTCATTCCTTGGGACTAGCGGGAGGGCCATCGGAGACCCAGTACTTC
CDR3 protein: CASSHSLGLAGGPSETQYF

J gene: TRBJ1-2
clone size: many
V gene: TRBV7-9
D gene: TRBD1
CDR3 DNA: TGTGCCAGCAGCTTAATCCAGGGGGGCGGCTATGGCTACACCTTC
CDR3 protein: CASSLIQGGGYGYTF

J gene: TRBJ2-7
clone size: many
V gene: TRBV29-1
D gene: TRBD2
CDR3 DNA: TGCAGCGTTCGGGCTAGCGGGAGGCCTTATGAGCAGTACTTC
CDR3 protein: CSVRASGRPYEQYF

J gene: TRBJ2-3
clone size: many
V gene: TRBV24-1
D gene: NA
CDR3 DNA: TGTGCCACCAGTGATTTGCCCCAGTTTGGAGATACGCAGTATTTT
CDR3 protein: CATSDLPQFGDTQYF

J gene: TRBJ2-7
clone size: many
V gene: TRBV6-4
D gene: TRBD2
CDR3 DNA: TGTGCCAGCAGGGTGTTGCCCTTAGCGGGAGGGCTCTACGAGCAGTACTTC
CDR3 protein: CASRVLPLAGGLYEQYF

J gene: TRBJ2-5
clone size: many
V gene: TRBV24-1
D gene: TRBD1
CDR3 DNA: TGTGCCACCAGTGGCGGGACAGGGATTCAAGAGACCCAGTACTTC
CDR3 protein: CATSGGTGIQETQYF